The present T cell receptor (beta chain) was sequenced within a study of blood T cell repertoires in COVID-19. Study processing details: Scientists estimated how many nucleated cells there were by amplifying reference gene primers. The table came from immunoSEQ multiplex PCR; TCRdb's copy has only in-frame clones and leaves some out. The V and J calls and the clone size are those of that table, but D and trimming were determined from the DNA. The table lists about 400,000 clones, roughly 87% of them singletons. The participants were between about 18 and 90 years old and came from 24 US areas. CDR1 MRHNA and CDR2 SNTAGT come from the germline V gene. Trimming shortened V by 6 bases and J by 4 bases, and 14 bases separated the two germline ends. This CDR3 has 14 residues.

V usage is TRBV6-4 and J usage is TRBJ2-3, with D possibly being TRBD2 (5 bases). The clonotype comes from a woman in her forties with acute COVID-19. The sequencing sample was made of PBMCs or T cells enriched from blood (not recorded which). In DNA, the CDR3 is TGTGCCAGCAGGGATACTAGTAGTGCAGATACGCAGTATTTT. It translates to CASRDTSSADTQYF.